This TCR beta chain was documented in a study of shared clonotypes between healthy human individuals. The germline gives CDR1 MGHDK, CDR2 SYGVNS. V lost 5 bases and J lost 3, with 9 bases in between. The CDR3 is 13 amino acids. This clone was counted a few times. A much larger clone differs from this one at a single base, so this may be a read error. At the DNA level, this CDR3 is encoded by other sequences in the same sample as well. Genomic DNA of every subset was divided equally among multiple immunoSEQ plates. Produced via immunoSEQ multiplex PCR; TCRdb's table is partial and in-frame only. The table records some 450,000 clones, 60% to 80% of them present only once.

Sequences were obtained from PBMCs. The TCR comes from a woman between 40 and 50 years old in good health. Some clones in this sample may be carry-over from other donors' samples. The chain has TRBV25-1 and TRBJ2-3; TRBD2 might be the D (5 bases). CDR3 in DNA: TGTGCCAGCAGTCTGCGGGTTACAGATACGCAGTATTTT. Its translation is CASSLRVTDTQYF.